A selection of T cell receptor beta chains follows, all from one sample in a study of blood T cell repertoires in COVID-19. Assay: immunoSEQ multiplex PCR; the TCRdb copy retains only in-frame clones and omits some. Altogether about 440,000 clones are present, about 92% being singletons, with the ten largest covering 0.55% to 0.75%. The sample taken for sequencing was PBMCs or T cells enriched from blood (not recorded which). The receptors were sampled from a man younger than 35 who had recovered from COVID-19. Both conserved end residues are part of each CDR3. The order of the fields is J gene, V gene, D gene, CDR3 length, CDR3 protein. A D gene is named only where the DNA matches it firmly.

j_gene: TRBJ2-1
v_gene: TRBV29-1
d_gene: TRBD2
len: 14
CDR3aa: CSTPGTSSYNEQFF

j_gene: TRBJ1-5
v_gene: TRBV28
d_gene: -
len: 14
CDR3aa: CASSPAGNGQPQHF

j_gene: TRBJ1-1
v_gene: TRBV18
d_gene: -
len: 15
CDR3aa: CASSPLGQGYTEAFF

j_gene: TRBJ1-2
v_gene: TRBV28
d_gene: TRBD1
len: 16
CDR3aa: CASSSPTTGVGYGYTF

j_gene: TRBJ1-1
v_gene: TRBV3-1/TRBV3-2
d_gene: TRBD1
len: 14
CDR3aa: CASSQIQGNTEAFF

j_gene: TRBJ1-2
v_gene: TRBV19
d_gene: TRBD1
len: 13
CDR3aa: CASSYLGQYGYTF

j_gene: TRBJ1-5
v_gene: TRBV27
d_gene: -
len: 13
CDR3aa: CASSLNGGQPQHF

j_gene: TRBJ2-5
v_gene: TRBV5-8
d_gene: TRBD1
len: 13
CDR3aa: CASSKDREGTQYF

j_gene: TRBJ2-1
v_gene: TRBV5-1
d_gene: -
len: 12
CDR3aa: CASSLGDNEQFF

j_gene: TRBJ2-5
v_gene: TRBV18
d_gene: TRBD2
len: 15
CDR3aa: CASSPGLALQETQYF

j_gene: TRBJ2-3
v_gene: TRBV29-1
d_gene: TRBD2
len: 16
CDR3aa: CSVLPRDYLSTDTQYF

j_gene: TRBJ2-7
v_gene: TRBV6-5
d_gene: -
len: 13
CDR3aa: CASTGTLPYEQYF

j_gene: TRBJ2-5
v_gene: TRBV5-5
d_gene: -
len: 14
CDR3aa: CASSFSDSQETQYF

j_gene: TRBJ1-1
v_gene: TRBV28
d_gene: -
len: 14
CDR3aa: CASRGSLMNTEAFF

j_gene: TRBJ2-3
v_gene: TRBV9
d_gene: -
len: 15
CDR3aa: CASSVETRGAITQYF

j_gene: TRBJ1-1
v_gene: TRBV5-1
d_gene: -
len: 15
CDR3aa: CASSLVPGSGTEAFF

j_gene: TRBJ1-6
v_gene: TRBV6-4
d_gene: -
len: 13
CDR3aa: CASRDSGNSPLHF

j_gene: TRBJ1-1
v_gene: TRBV13
d_gene: TRBD1
len: 16
CDR3aa: CASSWGNRGWNTEAFF

j_gene: TRBJ1-2
v_gene: TRBV11-2
d_gene: TRBD1
len: 17
CDR3aa: CASSLVIGQEVFSGYTF

j_gene: TRBJ1-1
v_gene: TRBV27
d_gene: -
len: 14
CDR3aa: CASTPTGENTEAFF

j_gene: TRBJ2-7
v_gene: TRBV3-1/TRBV3-2
d_gene: -
len: 17
CDR3aa: CASSQTFRGTASYEQYF

j_gene: TRBJ2-2
v_gene: TRBV7-8
d_gene: -
len: 16
CDR3aa: CASSLRGRGRAGELFF

j_gene: TRBJ1-1
v_gene: TRBV5-8
d_gene: TRBD1
len: 14
CDR3aa: CASSFTGVNTEAFF

j_gene: TRBJ1-6
v_gene: TRBV27
d_gene: -
len: 14
CDR3aa: CASSLQGINSPLHF

j_gene: TRBJ1-2
v_gene: TRBV7-2
d_gene: TRBD1
len: 15
CDR3aa: CASSSPDRVRYGYTF

j_gene: TRBJ2-2
v_gene: TRBV7-6
d_gene: TRBD2
len: 18
CDR3aa: CASSLEAGGAPGTGELFF

j_gene: TRBJ2-7
v_gene: TRBV4-1
d_gene: -
len: 15
CDR3aa: CASSQGQDRSYEQYF

j_gene: TRBJ1-2
v_gene: TRBV12-1
d_gene: -
len: 15
CDR3aa: CASSFGGGALYGYTF

j_gene: TRBJ2-7
v_gene: TRBV10-2
d_gene: TRBD1
len: 14
CDR3aa: CASQPMTGTYEQYF

j_gene: TRBJ2-3
v_gene: TRBV11-2
d_gene: -
len: 15
CDR3aa: CASSPGQGGADTQYF

j_gene: TRBJ1-4
v_gene: TRBV6-5
d_gene: -
len: 14
CDR3aa: CASRERSSNEKLFF

j_gene: TRBJ1-1
v_gene: TRBV7-3
d_gene: -
len: 14
CDR3aa: CASSLIAENTEAFF